The next 28 T cell receptor beta chains were all read from a single sample in a study of shared clonotypes between healthy human individuals. Generated by immunoSEQ multiplex PCR, the TCRdb table keeps only in-frame clones and is missing some. This table holds about 1.5 million clones, roughly 96% found once. Sequenced input: naive CD4+ T cells sorted from blood. Subset given: CD45RA+ positively selected. The source is a man in his thirties or forties in good health.

DNA of the CDR3: TGCGCCAGCAGCCGATCCACGGATACCGCCTACGAGCAGTACTTC. Amino acid sequence: CASSRSTDTAYEQYF. The V and J genes are TRBV5-1 and TRBJ2-7; no clear D gene. With 4 bases removed from V and 2 bases from J, the gap between germline ends came to 16 bases. Germline CDR1 is SGHRS and CDR2 is YFSETQ. The CDR3 totals 15 residues. The variable domain in full, with the rest retrieved from reference TRBV5-1 and TRBJ2-7, is KAGVTQTPRYLIKTRGQQVTLSCSPISGHRSVSWYQQTPGQGLQFLFEYFSETQRNKGNFPGRFSGRQFSNSRSEMNVSTLELGDSALYLCASSRSTDTAYEQYFGPGTRLTVT.

The chain links TRBV7-9 to TRBJ2-1; the match to TRBD2 covers 12 bases. This CDR3 is built from 17 residues. Germline V gene lookup returns CDR1 SEHNR and CDR2 FQNEAQ (reference sequence). After removal of 5 bases from V and 4 bases from J, the junction contained 9 bases not matched to a gene. The CDR3: CASSTHWTSGIYNEQFF. CDR3 nucleotides: TGTGCCAGCAGCACACACTGGACTAGCGGGATTTACAATGAGCAGTTCTTC.

The V gene is TRBV9, the J gene TRBJ1-1; D is unclear. The germline V gene encodes CDR1 SGDLS and CDR2 YYNGEE. This CDR3 spans 14 amino acids. Trimming removed 0 bases at V and 1 base at J, with 7 bases between. This chain's CDR3 is CASSVATANTEAFF. CDR3 DNA: TGTGCCAGCAGCGTAGCAACAGCGAACACTGAAGCTTTCTTT.

CDR3 DNA sequence: TGTGCCAGCAGCACTCCGGGACACTTCTACGAGCAGTACTTC. This sequence encodes CASSTPGHFYEQYF. The chain couples TRBV6-6 to TRBJ2-7; D may be TRBD1 (6 bases). V was trimmed by 6 bases and J by 3 bases, leaving 15 bases between them. Germline V gene data show CDR1 as MNHNY and CDR2 as SVGAGI (reference sequence). CDR3 size: 14 residues.

This chain connects TRBV7-2 to TRBJ1-1; the D gene is possibly TRBD1 (6 bases). CDR1 and CDR2 from the germline V gene are SGHTA and FQGNSA. The germline V and J ends were trimmed by 5 bases and 2 bases, with 18 bases remaining between them. The CDR3 is 16 residues long. This chain's CDR3 is CASSKTYRARNTEAFF. CDR3 nucleotides: TGTGCCAGCAGCAAAACTTACAGGGCCCGAAACACTGAAGCTTTCTTT.

The V gene is TRBV9, the J gene TRBJ1-4; no clear D. Between the trimmed V and J ends, which lost 0 bases and 12 bases, there was a span of 9 bases. This CDR3 has 12 residues. Germline loops: CDR1 SGDLS, CDR2 YYNGEE. CDR3 bases: TGTGCCAGCAGCGTAGGGGTTGGTGAACTGTTTTTT. It yields the protein CASSVGVGELFF.

V is TRBV18 and J is TRBJ2-3, with 10 positions matching TRBD2. CDR1 is KGHSH and CDR2 is LQKENI in the germline V gene. V shed 3 bases, J shed 6 bases, and the junction held 15 bases outside the gene matches. The CDR3 loop spans 18 amino acids. Here the CDR3 DNA reads TGTGCCAGCTCACCGAGCGGGAGGGAAACTTTTCGCCCGGATACGCAGTATTTT. It translates to CASSPSGRETFRPDTQYF.

The chain combines TRBV18 with TRBJ2-1; TRBD1 agrees at 9 bases. The trim removed 5 bases at V and 3 bases at J, leaving 5 bases unmatched. The CDR3 is made up of 15 amino acids. CDR1 is KGHSH and CDR2 is LQKENI in the germline V gene. The CDR3 bases are TGTGCCAGCTCAATGGACAGGGGCCACTACAATGAGCAGTTCTTC. Its protein is CASSMDRGHYNEQFF.

The rearrangement links TRBV27 to TRBJ1-4, with 9 nucleotides matching TRBD1. The length of the CDR3 is 15 residues. Trimming removed 5 bases from V and 7 bases from J; junction bases left unmatched: 8. Germline values: CDR1 MNHEY, CDR2 SMNVEV (reference sequence). CDR3 sequence reads: CASSLQGARGEKLFF. The DNA for the CDR3 is TGTGCCAGCAGTCTACAGGGGGCGAGAGGTGAAAAACTGTTTTTT.

Points on this clone: Other DNA sequences in this sample translate to the same CDR3. The gene calls are TRBV7-9 and TRBJ2-2; D gene ambiguous. V dropped 3 bases and J dropped 1 base, with 0 bases sitting between them. This CDR3 is 12 amino acids long. Germline V gene sequence: CDR1 SEHNR, CDR2 FQNEAQ (reference sequence). CDR3 residues: CASSLNTGELFF. Here the CDR3 DNA reads TGTGCCAGCAGCTTGAACACCGGGGAGCTGTTTTTT.

This clone has a single count. The V gene is TRBV5-1, the J gene TRBJ1-1, with D hard to call. This CDR3 has 13 residues. The V end was cut by 7 bases, the J end by 0 bases, with 10 bases between. CDR1 and CDR2 (germline): SGHRS, YFSETQ. CDR3 bases: TGCGCCAGCGCTAACGGGATGAACACTGAAGCTTTCTTT. Protein: CASANGMNTEAFF.

This chain links TRBV28 with TRBJ1-4; perhaps TRBD1 as D (6 bases). The CDR3 is 14 residues long. V was clipped by 6 bases and J by 2 bases, with 10 bases between them. Germline CDR1 MDHEN, CDR2 SYDVKM. The CDR3 reads CASRAGQTNEKLFF. The CDR3 coding sequence is TGTGCCAGCAGAGCCGGACAGACTAATGAAAAACTGTTTTTT.

The rearrangement joins TRBV19 to TRBJ2-1; D may correspond to TRBD1 or TRBD2 (5 bases each). CDR3 size: 16 residues. Trimming removed 9 bases at V and 0 bases at J, with 18 bases between. Per germline, CDR1 LNHDA and CDR2 SQIVND (reference sequence). CDR3 sequence reads: CASRWGKGGSYNEQFF. CDR3 DNA sequence: TGTGCCAGCCGGTGGGGGAAGGGCGGCTCCTACAATGAGCAGTTCTTC.

The V gene is TRBV6-1, the J gene TRBJ1-3; D is unresolved. The germline V gene has CDR1 MNHNS and CDR2 SASEGT. V lost 2 bases and J 4 bases, leaving 3 bases between the germline ends. This CDR3 spans 12 amino acids. CDR3 sequence reads: CASSEQGNTIYF. As DNA, the CDR3 is TGTGCCAGCAGTGAACAGGGAAACACCATATATTTT.

The genes are TRBV28 and TRBJ2-7; D may be TRBD1 (6 bases). Germline CDR1 and CDR2: MDHEN and SYDVKM. The CDR3 length is 13 residues. The V end was cut by 4 bases, the J end by 3 bases, with 10 bases between. In nucleotides, the CDR3 is TGTGCCAGCAGTTATACAGGGTTCTACGAGCAGTACTTC. Its translation: CASSYTGFYEQYF. Drawing the rest from reference TRBV28 and TRBJ2-7, the complete variable domain is DVKVTQSSRYLVKRTGEKVFLECVQDMDHENMFWYRQDPGLGLRLIYFSYDVKMKEKGDIPEGYSVSREKKERFSLILESASTNQTSMYLCASSYTGFYEQYFGPGTRLTVT.

On this clone: This same CDR3 is encoded by further DNA sequences in the sample. CDR3: CASSLGGSTDTQYF. In nucleotides, the CDR3 is TGCGCCAGCAGCTTGGGTGGGAGTACAGATACGCAGTATTTT. The J gene is TRBJ2-3, the V gene TRBV5-1; tentative D call: TRBD2 (5 bases). Germline V gene sequence: CDR1 SGHRS, CDR2 YFSETQ. Trimming removed 0 bases from V and 3 bases from J, with 8 bases in between. The CDR3 runs 14 residues.

This chain joins TRBV2 and TRBJ2-1; the D gene is possibly TRBD2 (6 bases). V was cut by 5 bases and J by 6 bases, with 17 bases left in between. This CDR3 region has 15 residues. CDR1 and CDR2 from the germline V gene are SNHLY and FYNNEI. DNA for the CDR3: TGTGCCAGCAGTCAAAAGGGACTTTTAGGCAATGAGCAGTTCTTC. Its translation is CASSQKGLLGNEQFF.

To note about this clone: The identical CDR3 is also encoded by other nucleotide sequences in the sample. The chain joins TRBV5-1 to TRBJ1-4, with a tentative D call TRBD1 (6 bases). This CDR3 has 14 amino acids. The V and J ends lost 4 bases and 6 bases respectively, with 13 bases between them. Germline loops: CDR1 SGHRS, CDR2 YFSETQ. The CDR3 nucleotides are TGCGCCAGCAGCCTGGGGGCAGGGGATGAAAAACTGTTTTTT. Protein: CASSLGAGDEKLFF.

As for this clone: Different DNA sequences within this sample yield the same CDR3. The chain employs TRBV2 and TRBJ2-2; unclear D gene. Germline V gives CDR1 SNHLY, CDR2 FYNNEI. V lost 4 bases, J lost 4 bases, and 7 bases lay in between. The CDR3 length is 13 residues. The CDR3, as DNA: TGTGCCAGCAGTGTTGGTTCCACCGGGGAGCTGTTTTTT. This sequence encodes CASSVGSTGELFF.

The chain joins TRBV5-1 to TRBJ2-3; no firm D call. There are 15 residues in the CDR3. Germline assignment: CDR1 SGHRS and CDR2 YFSETQ. The germline V and J ends were trimmed by 0 bases and 2 bases, with 10 bases remaining between them. CDR3: CASSLDNTYTDTQYF. The CDR3 DNA reads as TGCGCCAGCAGCTTGGATAACACCTACACAGATACGCAGTATTTT.

The V call is TRBV19, the J call TRBJ2-3, with D perhaps matching TRBD2 (6 bases). This CDR3 contains 15 residues. The V and J ends lost 7 bases and 3 bases respectively, with 17 bases between them. The germline gives CDR1 LNHDA, CDR2 SQIVND (reference sequence). The CDR3 DNA reads as TGTGCCAGTAAGTCCGGGAGAGGGGCGACAGATACGCAGTATTTT. As protein: CASKSGRGATDTQYF.

The chain uses TRBV19 and TRBJ2-5; 8 nucleotides line up with TRBD1. CDR3 length equals 17 residues. V lost 6 bases and J lost 0; bases outside the gene matches: 12. Germline V lookup: CDR1 LNHDA, CDR2 SQIVND (reference sequence). The CDR3 DNA is TGTGCCAGTAGAAGTGGGACAGGAATATGGTACCAAGAGACCCAGTACTTC. It specifies CASRSGTGIWYQETQYF.

This clone showed up just a few times. The chain uses TRBV25-1 and TRBJ2-1; D may correspond to TRBD1 or TRBD2 (5 bases each). This CDR3 is 15 amino acids long. Trimming left V 2 bases short and J 2 bases short, with 10 bases between. Germline loops: CDR1 MGHDK, CDR2 SYGVNS. In DNA, the CDR3 is TGTGCCAGCAGTGAAGGGACCGCACCCTACAATGAGCAGTTCTTC. It specifies CASSEGTAPYNEQFF.

V is TRBV28 and J is TRBJ2-2, with 9 bases matching TRBD2. With 6 bases clipped from V and 4 bases from J, the junction kept 12 bases outside the gene matches. The CDR3 is made up of 17 amino acids. In germline, CDR1 is MDHEN, CDR2 SYDVKM. DNA of the CDR3: TGTGCCAGCAGACAAACTAGCGGGCCGTATTTCACCGGGGAGCTGTTTTTT. It translates to CASRQTSGPYFTGELFF.

The CDR3 coding sequence is TGTGCCAGCAGCTTAATACCACGAGCCAAAAACATTCAGTACTTC. This codes for CASSLIPRAKNIQYF. The chain is built from TRBV7-2 and TRBJ2-4; D is ambiguous. The ends were cut back, 2 bases at V and 0 bases at J, with 8 bases in the middle. CDR1 is SGHTA, CDR2 FQGNSA, per germline. The CDR3 covers 15 residues.

This clone came up once. V gene TRBV5-6 combines with J gene TRBJ2-3; D is possibly TRBD2 (6 bases). Germline CDR1 reads SGHDT; CDR2 reads YYEEEE. Trimming removed 0 bases from V and 2 bases from J, with 13 bases in between. This CDR3 has 16 residues. In nucleotides, the CDR3 is TGTGCCAGCAGCTTGGATACTAGCCATTACACAGATACGCAGTATTTT. Protein sequence: CASSLDTSHYTDTQYF.

V usage is TRBV27 and J usage is TRBJ1-1; D ambiguous. Germline CDR1 and CDR2: MNHEY and SMNVEV (reference sequence). V gave up 7 bases and J gave up 1 base, with 10 bases separating them. The CDR3 contains 13 residues. CDR3 protein: CASTNARNTEAFF. The CDR3 region has the DNA TGTGCCAGCACGAACGCGAGGAACACTGAAGCTTTCTTT.

The chain recombines TRBV6-5 with TRBJ1-2, with 12 nucleotides matching TRBD1. From germline, CDR1 is MNHEY and CDR2 SVGAGI. V gave up 2 bases and J gave up 7 bases; unmatched junction bases: 8. The CDR3 extends over 16 amino acids. CDR3 sequence (DNA): TGTGCCAGCAGTTACACTCGCCCGGGACAGGGGGCTGGCTACACCTTC. It encodes CASSYTRPGQGAGYTF.